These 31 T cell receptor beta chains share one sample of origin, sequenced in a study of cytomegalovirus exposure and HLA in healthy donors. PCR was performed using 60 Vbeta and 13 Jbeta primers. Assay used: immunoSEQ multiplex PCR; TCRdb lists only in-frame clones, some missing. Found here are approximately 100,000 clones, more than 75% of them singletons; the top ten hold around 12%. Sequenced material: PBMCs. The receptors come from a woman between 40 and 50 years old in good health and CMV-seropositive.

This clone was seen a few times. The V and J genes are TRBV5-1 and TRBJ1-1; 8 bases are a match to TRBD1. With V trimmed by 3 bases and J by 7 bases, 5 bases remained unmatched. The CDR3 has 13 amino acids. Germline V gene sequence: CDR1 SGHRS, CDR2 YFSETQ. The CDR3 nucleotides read TGCGCCAGCAGCTCAGGACAGGGCAGTGAAGCTTTCTTT. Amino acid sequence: CASSSGQGSEAFF.

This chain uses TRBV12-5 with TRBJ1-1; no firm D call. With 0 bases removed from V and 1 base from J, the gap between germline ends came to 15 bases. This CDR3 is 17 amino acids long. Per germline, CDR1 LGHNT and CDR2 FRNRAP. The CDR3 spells CASGLVLVRAGNTEAFF. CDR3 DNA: TGTGCTAGTGGTTTGGTCCTGGTGAGGGCCGGGAACACTGAAGCTTTCTTT.

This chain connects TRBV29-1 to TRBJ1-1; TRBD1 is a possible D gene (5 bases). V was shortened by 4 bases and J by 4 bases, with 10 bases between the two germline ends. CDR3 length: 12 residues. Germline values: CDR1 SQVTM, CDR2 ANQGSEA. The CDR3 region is CSVGTPLTEAFF. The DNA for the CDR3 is TGCAGCGTTGGGACACCTCTCACTGAAGCTTTCTTT.

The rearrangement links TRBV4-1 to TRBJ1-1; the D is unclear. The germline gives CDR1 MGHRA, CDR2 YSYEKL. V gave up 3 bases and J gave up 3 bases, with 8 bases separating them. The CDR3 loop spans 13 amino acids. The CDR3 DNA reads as TGCGCCAGCAGCCAGGGGAGAGACACTGAAGCTTTCTTT. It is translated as CASSQGRDTEAFF.

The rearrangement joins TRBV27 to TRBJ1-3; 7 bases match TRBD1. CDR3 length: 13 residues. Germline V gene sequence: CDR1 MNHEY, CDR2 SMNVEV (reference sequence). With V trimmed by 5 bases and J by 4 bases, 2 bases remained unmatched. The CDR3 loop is CASSGTAGNTIYF. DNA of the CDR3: TGTGCCAGCAGTGGGACAGCCGGAAACACCATATATTTT.

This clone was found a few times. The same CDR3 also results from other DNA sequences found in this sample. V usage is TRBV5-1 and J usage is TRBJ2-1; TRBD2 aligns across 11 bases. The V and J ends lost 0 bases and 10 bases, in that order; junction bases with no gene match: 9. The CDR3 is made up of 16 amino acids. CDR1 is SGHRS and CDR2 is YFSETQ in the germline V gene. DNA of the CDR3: TGCGCCAGCAGCTTGGTACCCGGGACTAGCGGTGGAGAGCAGTTCTTC. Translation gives CASSLVPGTSGGEQFF.

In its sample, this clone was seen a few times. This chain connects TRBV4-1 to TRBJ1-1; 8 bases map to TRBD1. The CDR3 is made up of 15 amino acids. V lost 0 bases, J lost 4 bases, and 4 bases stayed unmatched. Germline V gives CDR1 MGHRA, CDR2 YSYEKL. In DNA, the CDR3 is TGCGCCAGCAGCCAAGACAGGGGGCTTGTCACTGAAGCTTTCTTT. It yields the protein CASSQDRGLVTEAFF.

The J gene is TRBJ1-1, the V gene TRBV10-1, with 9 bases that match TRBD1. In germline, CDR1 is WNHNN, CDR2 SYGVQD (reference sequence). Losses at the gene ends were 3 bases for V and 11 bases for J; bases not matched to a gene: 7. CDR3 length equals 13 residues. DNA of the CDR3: TGCGCCAGCAGTGAAGTCCGGGACAGGGTTGCTTTCTTT. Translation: CASSEVRDRVAFF.

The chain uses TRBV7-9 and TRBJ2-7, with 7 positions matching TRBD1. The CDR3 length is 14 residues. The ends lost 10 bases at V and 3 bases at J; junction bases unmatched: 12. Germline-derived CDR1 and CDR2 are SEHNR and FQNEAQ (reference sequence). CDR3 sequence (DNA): TGTGCCACCTCAGTGGGACAGATTTACTACGAGCAGTACTTC. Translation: CATSVGQIYYEQYF.

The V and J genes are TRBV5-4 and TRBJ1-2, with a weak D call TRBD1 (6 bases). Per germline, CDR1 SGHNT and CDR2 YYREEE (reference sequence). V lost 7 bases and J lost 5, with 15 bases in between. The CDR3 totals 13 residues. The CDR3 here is CASATDSFYGYTF. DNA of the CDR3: TGTGCCAGCGCCACGGACAGCTTTTATGGCTACACCTTC.

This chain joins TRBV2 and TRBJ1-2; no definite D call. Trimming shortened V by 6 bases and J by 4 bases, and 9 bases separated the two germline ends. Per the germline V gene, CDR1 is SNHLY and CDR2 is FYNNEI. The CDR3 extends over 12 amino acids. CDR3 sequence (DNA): TGTGCCAGCAGCGAGGGTAGCTATGGCTACACCTTC. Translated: CASSEGSYGYTF.

The CDR3 is CASSSRGLAGGSTDTQYF. CDR3 bases: TGCGCCAGCAGCTCCCGGGGACTAGCGGGGGGGAGCACAGATACGCAGTATTTT. The chain has TRBV5-1 and TRBJ2-3; TRBD2 matches 16 bases. The length of the CDR3 is 18 residues. V dropped 3 bases and J dropped 0; count of bases not matched to a gene: 4. Germline assignment: CDR1 SGHRS and CDR2 YFSETQ.

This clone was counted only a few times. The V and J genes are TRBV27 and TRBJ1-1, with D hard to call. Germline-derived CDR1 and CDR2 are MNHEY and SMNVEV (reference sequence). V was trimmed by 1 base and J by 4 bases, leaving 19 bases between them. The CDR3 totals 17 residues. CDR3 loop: CASSLFRGSLRGTEAFF. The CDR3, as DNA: TGTGCCAGCAGTTTATTTCGGGGATCTCTCCGGGGCACTGAAGCTTTCTTT.

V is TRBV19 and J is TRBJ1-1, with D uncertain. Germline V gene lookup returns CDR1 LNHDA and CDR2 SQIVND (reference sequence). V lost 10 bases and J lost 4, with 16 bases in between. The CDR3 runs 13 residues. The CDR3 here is CATDGIRGTEAFF. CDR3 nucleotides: TGTGCCACCGACGGGATTCGAGGCACTGAAGCTTTCTTT.

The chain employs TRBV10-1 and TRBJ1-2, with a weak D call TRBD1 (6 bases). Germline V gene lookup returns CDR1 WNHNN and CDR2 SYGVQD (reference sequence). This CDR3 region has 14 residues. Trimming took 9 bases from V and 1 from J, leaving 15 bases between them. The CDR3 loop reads CARQGHRDNYGYTF. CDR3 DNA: TGCGCCAGGCAGGGACACAGGGATAACTATGGCTACACCTTC.

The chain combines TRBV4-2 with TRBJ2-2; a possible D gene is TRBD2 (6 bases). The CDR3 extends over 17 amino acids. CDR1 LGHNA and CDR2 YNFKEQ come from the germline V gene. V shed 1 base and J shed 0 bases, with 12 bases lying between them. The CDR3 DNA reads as TGTGCCAGCAGCCAAGGGAGCTGGGAGGCGAACACCGGGGAGCTGTTTTTT. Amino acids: CASSQGSWEANTGELFF.

CDR3 sequence: CASSEAGGFSYEQYF. The CDR3 DNA follows: TGTGCCAGCAGTGAAGCGGGGGGTTTCTCCTACGAGCAGTACTTC. The chain combines TRBV6-1 with TRBJ2-7; a possible D gene is TRBD2 (6 bases). The ends were cut back, 0 bases at V and 0 bases at J, with 9 bases in the middle. Germline loops: CDR1 MNHNS, CDR2 SASEGT. CDR3 length: 15 amino acids.

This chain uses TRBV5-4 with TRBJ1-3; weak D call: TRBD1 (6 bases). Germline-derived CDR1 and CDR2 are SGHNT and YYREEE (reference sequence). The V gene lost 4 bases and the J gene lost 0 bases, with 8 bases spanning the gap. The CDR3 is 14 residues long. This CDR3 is CASSGGLSGNTIYF. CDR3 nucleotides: TGTGCCAGCAGCGGGGGCCTCTCTGGAAACACCATATATTTT.

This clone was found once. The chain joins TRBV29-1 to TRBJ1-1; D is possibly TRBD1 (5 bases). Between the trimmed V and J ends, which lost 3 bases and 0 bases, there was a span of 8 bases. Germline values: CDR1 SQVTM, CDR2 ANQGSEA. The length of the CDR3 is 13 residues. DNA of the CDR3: TGCAGCGTTGAGGGGACTGTGAACACTGAAGCTTTCTTT. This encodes CSVEGTVNTEAFF. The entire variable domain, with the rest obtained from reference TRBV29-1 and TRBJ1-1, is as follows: SAVISQKPSRDICQRGTSLTIQCQVDSQVTMMFWYRQQPGQSLTLIATANQGSEATYESGFVIDKFPISRPNLTFSTLTVSNMSPEDSSIYLCSVEGTVNTEAFFGQGTRLTVV.

The CDR3 here is CASSLRGGYTGELFF. The CDR3 DNA is TGTGCCAGCAGCTTGCGGGGAGGGTACACCGGGGAGCTGTTTTTT. The chain couples TRBV5-6 to TRBJ2-2, with TRBD2 identical over 7 bases. The CDR3 consists of 15 residues. The germline gives CDR1 SGHDT, CDR2 YYEEEE. Trimming at V came to 1 base and at J to 3 bases, leaving 3 bases not matched to a gene.

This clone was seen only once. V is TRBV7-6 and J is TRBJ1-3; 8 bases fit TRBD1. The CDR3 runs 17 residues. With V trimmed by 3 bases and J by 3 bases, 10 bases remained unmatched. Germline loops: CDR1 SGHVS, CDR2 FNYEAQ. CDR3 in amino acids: CASSFGAGTGGGNTIYF. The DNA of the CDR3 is TGTGCCAGCAGCTTTGGGGCTGGGACAGGAGGTGGAAACACCATATATTTT.

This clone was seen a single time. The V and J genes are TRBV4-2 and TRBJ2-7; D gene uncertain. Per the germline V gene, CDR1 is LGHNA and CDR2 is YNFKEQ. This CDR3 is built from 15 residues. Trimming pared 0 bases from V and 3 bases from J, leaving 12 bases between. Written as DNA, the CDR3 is TGTGCCAGCAGCCAAGACAACTCTCCCCTCTACGAGCAGTACTTC. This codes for CASSQDNSPLYEQYF.

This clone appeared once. The CDR3 DNA is TGCGCCAGCAGCCAAGTGGGACAGAACACCGGGGAGCTGTTTTTT. It specifies CASSQVGQNTGELFF. This rearrangement joins TRBV4-1 to TRBJ2-2; a weak D match, TRBD1 (6 bases). CDR1 is MGHRA, CDR2 YSYEKL, per germline. V was pared by 1 base and J by 1 base, with 7 bases between. The CDR3 runs 15 residues.

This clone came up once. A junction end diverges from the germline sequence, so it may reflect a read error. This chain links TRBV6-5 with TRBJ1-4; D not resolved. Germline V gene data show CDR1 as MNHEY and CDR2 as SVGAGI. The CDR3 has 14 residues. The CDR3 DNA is TGTGCCAGCAGTGACGACACACGTAATGAAAAACTGCTTTTT. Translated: CASSDDTRNEKLLF.

In DNA form, the CDR3 reads TGCGCCAGCAGCCCAGAGCTGGACAGGGTCAACACCTTC. It codes for CASSPELDRVNTF. The rearrangement links TRBV4-1 to TRBJ1-2, with 8 bases aligning to TRBD1. The CDR3 runs to 13 residues. Germline V gene data show CDR1 as MGHRA and CDR2 as YSYEKL. The V gene end was trimmed by 4 bases and the J gene end by 12 bases; junction bases not matched to a gene: 10.

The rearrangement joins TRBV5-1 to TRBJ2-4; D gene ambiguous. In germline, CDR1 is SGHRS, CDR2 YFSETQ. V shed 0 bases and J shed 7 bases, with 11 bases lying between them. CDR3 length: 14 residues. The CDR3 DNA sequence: TGCGCCAGCAGCTTGGGGCAGAGCGAGAACATTCAGTACTTC. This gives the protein CASSLGQSENIQYF. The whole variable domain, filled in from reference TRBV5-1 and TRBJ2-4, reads KAGVTQTPRYLIKTRGQQVTLSCSPISGHRSVSWYQQTPGQGLQFLFEYFSETQRNKGNFPGRFSGRQFSNSRSEMNVSTLELGDSALYLCASSLGQSENIQYFGAGTRLSVL.

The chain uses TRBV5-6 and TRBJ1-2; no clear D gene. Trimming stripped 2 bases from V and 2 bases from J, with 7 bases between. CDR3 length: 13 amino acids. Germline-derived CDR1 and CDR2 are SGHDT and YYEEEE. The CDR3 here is CASSFPGNYGYTF. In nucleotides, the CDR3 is TGTGCCAGCAGCTTTCCCGGGAACTATGGCTACACCTTC. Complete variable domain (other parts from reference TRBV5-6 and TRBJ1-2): DAGVTQSPTHLIKTRGQQVTLRCSPKSGHDTVSWYQQALGQGPQFIFQYYEEEERQRGNFPDRFSGHQFPNYSSELNVNALLLGDSALYLCASSFPGNYGYTFGSGTRLTVV.

This CDR3 is CASSQLGHYSGANVLTF. The CDR3 bases are TGCGCCAGCAGCCAATTAGGACATTACTCTGGGGCCAACGTCCTGACTTTC. The chain is built from TRBV4-1 and TRBJ2-6, with D tentatively TRBD1 (5 bases). The ends were cut back, 2 bases at V and 0 bases at J, with 11 bases in the middle. The CDR3 contains 17 residues. Germline values: CDR1 MGHRA, CDR2 YSYEKL.

As DNA, the CDR3 is TGCGCCAGCAGCTGGGGTGGGACAGGGGGAAATGGCTACACCTTC. This translates into CASSWGGTGGNGYTF. This chain links TRBV5-1 with TRBJ1-2, with TRBD1 matching over 11 bases. The CDR3 has 15 residues. Germline CDR1 SGHRS, CDR2 YFSETQ. V gave up 3 bases and J gave up 6 bases; unmatched junction bases: 7.

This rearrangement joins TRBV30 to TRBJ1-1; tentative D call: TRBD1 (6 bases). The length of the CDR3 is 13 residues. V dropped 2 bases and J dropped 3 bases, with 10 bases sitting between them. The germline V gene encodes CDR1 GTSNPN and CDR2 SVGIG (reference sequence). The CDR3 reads CAWSRSGDTEAFF. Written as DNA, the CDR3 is TGTGCCTGGAGTCGATCAGGGGACACTGAAGCTTTCTTT.

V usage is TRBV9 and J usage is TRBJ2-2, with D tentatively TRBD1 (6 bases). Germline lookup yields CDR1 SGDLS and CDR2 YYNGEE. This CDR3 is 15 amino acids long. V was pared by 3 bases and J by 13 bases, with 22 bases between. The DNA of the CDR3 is TGTGCCAGCAGCGCCCGGACAGTAGTCGAAAACCGGCTGTTTTTT. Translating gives CASSARTVVENRLFF.